This TCR beta chain was identified in a study of breast tumors, draining lymph nodes, adjacent tissues. Study-wide results and limits: Tumor T cell lymph node origin was a supported hypothesis, not proven.

From the multiplex PCR reads, TCRdb called clonotypes with MiXCR, one entry per CDR3 protein. Among around 100,000 distinct CDR3 sequences, approximately 22% were seen once, and the ten largest hold approximately 1.3%. Samples came from axillary lymph nodes draining the breast cancer. A note on this clonotype: The antigen remains undetermined. Given a much more abundant clone one base away, this may be a read error.

Germline-derived CDR1 and CDR2 are MNHEY and SMNVEV (reference sequence). This CDR3 comprises 14 residues. This receptor was obtained from a female donor with breast cancer. Some clones in this sample may be carry-over from other donors' samples. The source material was axillary lymph node tissue. The gene calls are TRBV27 and TRBJ2-7, with D maybe TRBD1 (5 bases). The DNA for the CDR3 is TGTGGCAGCACCACCCACAGGAGCTCCTACGAGCAGTACTTC. This translates into CGSTTHRSSYEQYF.